This TCR beta chain originates from a study of blood T cells in healthy people across ages. General study results and limits: More naive CD4+ cells and higher diversity marked long-lived donors relative to aged donors.

Trimming stripped 0 bases from V and 0 bases from J, with 9 bases between. The CDR3 contains 16 residues. Germline V gives CDR1 MGHRA, CDR2 YSYEKL. The authors ran a second PCR of 7 to 11 cycles using a sample-barcoded 5' primer and a J-beta primer mix. TCRdb analysed the 5' RACE reads with MiXCR anew, one entry per CDR3 protein. The sample shows roughly 800,000 distinct CDR3 sequences, 58% of them seen only once. On this clonotype itself: Its antigen is unidentified.

The sequenced sample was blood. This chain uses TRBV4-1 with TRBJ2-1; D gene uncertain. The clonotype was recovered from a man in his thirties or forties in good health. In DNA, the CDR3 is TGCGCCAGCAGCCAAGAGTTCGAAAGCTCCTACAATGAGCAGTTCTTC. This codes for CASSQEFESSYNEQFF.